Following are 21 T cell receptor beta chains from one sample sequenced in a study of cytomegalovirus exposure and HLA in healthy donors. 60 Vbeta and 13 Jbeta primers were used in PCR. Only in-frame clones appear in the TCRdb table, and some are missing; sequencing was by immunoSEQ multiplex PCR. The repertoire holds 110,000 or so clones, with 80% to 85% as singletons. Material for sequencing was PBMCs. These receptors were collected from a man aged 25 to 40 in good health and CMV-seropositive.

The chain joins TRBV6-5 to TRBJ1-1; tentative D call: TRBD1 (5 bases). This CDR3 is built from 13 residues. Germline CDR1 MNHEY, CDR2 SVGAGI. V was shortened by 6 bases and J by 6 bases, with 14 bases between the two germline ends. The CDR3, as DNA: TGTGCCAGCAGCCTCGAGTCGGGGGCTGAAGCTTTCTTT. Amino acid sequence: CASSLESGAEAFF.

V gene TRBV6-5 combines with J gene TRBJ2-3; D call uncertain. CDR3 length: 11 residues. V dropped 7 bases and J dropped 4 bases, with 6 bases sitting between them. In germline, CDR1 is MNHEY, CDR2 SVGAGI. The CDR3 sequence is CASMCADTQYF. In DNA, the CDR3 is TGTGCCAGCATGTGCGCAGATACGCAGTATTTT.

The chain recombines TRBV21-1 with TRBJ2-2; the tabulated D call, TRBD1, remains unverified against the DNA. TRBV21-1 is shown as a pseudogene. The CDR3 sequence is 15 residues long. The CDR3 sequence is CASSNPRAGTGELFF. CDR3 sequence (DNA): TGTGCCAGCAGCAACCCCAGGGCAGGGACCGGGGAGCTGTTTTTT.

The genes are TRBV20-1 and TRBJ2-1; 9 bases are a match to TRBD1. V lost 4 bases, J lost 16 bases, and 8 bases stayed unmatched. This CDR3 comprises 11 residues. From germline, CDR1 is DFQATT and CDR2 SNEGSKA (reference sequence). CDR3 sequence reads: CSATFRDRDFF. CDR3 coding DNA: TGCAGTGCTACCTTCCGGGACAGGGATTTCTTC.

V is TRBV4-1 and J is TRBJ2-1; 14 nucleotides match TRBD2. Trimming removed 4 bases from V and 5 bases from J; junction bases left unmatched: 4. Looked up from germline, CDR1 is MGHRA and CDR2 is YSYEKL. This CDR3 region has 16 residues. The CDR3 DNA reads as TGCGCCAGCAGCCGCGTGGGACTAGCGGGGGACAATGAGCAGTTCTTC. It is translated as CASSRVGLAGDNEQFF.

This clone came up a few times. This rearrangement joins TRBV5-5 to TRBJ2-2; TRBD1 matches 7 bases. This CDR3 is 15 amino acids long. Per germline, CDR1 SGHKS and CDR2 YYEKEE (reference sequence). V shed 3 bases and J 0 bases; nucleotides not matched to a gene: 2. The CDR3 sequence: CASSSGQPNTGELFF. CDR3 in DNA: TGTGCCAGCAGCTCGGGACAGCCGAACACCGGGGAGCTGTTTTTT. Variable domain in full (rest from reference TRBV5-5 and TRBJ2-2): DAGVTQSPTHLIKTRGQQVTLRCSPISGHKSVSWYQQVLGQGPQFIFQYYEKEERGRGNFPDRFSARQFPNYSSELNVNALLLGDSALYLCASSSGQPNTGELFFGEGSRLTVL.

V is TRBV2 and J is TRBJ2-1, with 9 positions matching TRBD1. Trimming took 3 bases from V and 4 from J; bases not matched to a gene: 19. CDR3 length: 20 residues. CDR1 is SNHLY and CDR2 is FYNNEI in the germline V gene. CDR3 sequence (DNA): TGTGCCAGCAGTGATTCCCGGGACAGGGAACTCGAGGGGCCTTACAATGAGCAGTTCTTC. Translated: CASSDSRDRELEGPYNEQFF.

The chain employs TRBV19 and TRBJ1-2; D gene unclear. The CDR3 extends over 15 amino acids. The V gene's germline CDR1 is LNHDA and CDR2 SQIVND (reference sequence). V lost 3 bases and J lost 4, with 15 bases in between. The CDR3: CASSIRAERAYGYTF. The CDR3 DNA reads TGTGCCAGTAGTATCCGGGCCGAGAGGGCCTATGGCTACACCTTC.

This sequence joins TRBV19 and TRBJ1-4; weak D call: TRBD1 (5 bases). The CDR3 totals 16 residues. Germline CDR1 reads LNHDA; CDR2 reads SQIVND (reference sequence). The germline V and J ends were trimmed by 6 bases and 5 bases, with 19 bases remaining between them. CDR3 in DNA: TGTGCCAGTAGCCTCAGACAGCACGTACCCAATGAAAAACTGTTTTTT. Its translation: CASSLRQHVPNEKLFF.

The V call is TRBV2, the J call TRBJ2-7; possibly TRBD1 for D (5 bases). The CDR3 totals 13 residues. Trimming left V 7 bases short and J 3 bases short, with 13 bases between. Germline values: CDR1 SNHLY, CDR2 FYNNEI. This CDR3 reads CASNPDSFYEQYF. The CDR3 DNA reads TGTGCCAGCAACCCAGACAGTTTCTACGAGCAGTACTTC.

CDR3 coding DNA: TGTGCCAGCACGCAACAAATGAACACTGAAGCTTTCTTT. It is translated as CASTQQMNTEAFF. The chain uses TRBV5-5 and TRBJ1-1; D not certain. Trimming removed 6 bases at V and 0 bases at J, with 9 bases between. The germline V gene has CDR1 SGHKS and CDR2 YYEKEE (reference sequence). This CDR3 region has 13 residues.

This clone appeared a few times. The rearrangement joins TRBV5-1 to TRBJ2-2, with D hard to call. The CDR3 length is 14 residues. Germline V gene sequence: CDR1 SGHRS, CDR2 YFSETQ. V lost 4 bases, J lost 1 base, and 8 bases lay in between. The CDR3 reads CASSADKNTGELFF. In DNA, the CDR3 is TGCGCCAGCAGCGCCGACAAGAACACCGGGGAGCTGTTTTTT.

This clone turned up a few times. This sequence joins TRBV5-4 and TRBJ2-1, with 7 nucleotides matching TRBD2. This CDR3 is built from 16 residues. CDR1 SGHNT and CDR2 YYREEE come from the germline V gene (reference sequence). Trimming took 3 bases from V and 2 from J; bases not matched to a gene: 8. CDR3 in DNA: TGTGCCAGCAGCTCCGGGGGGAGCGGGGCCTACAATGAGCAGTTCTTC. Translated: CASSSGGSGAYNEQFF.

The V call is TRBV9, the J call TRBJ1-1; D remains unclear. Trimming removed 4 bases from V and 5 bases from J, with 12 bases in between. CDR1 SGDLS and CDR2 YYNGEE come from the germline V gene. The CDR3 totals 13 residues. The CDR3 nucleotides read TGTGCCAGCAGCCGGGAGCCGGGGACTGAAGCTTTCTTT. Translated: CASSREPGTEAFF.

The chain employs TRBV5-6 and TRBJ1-2; possible D gene TRBD1, 5 bases. V was pared by 2 bases and J by 8 bases, with 13 bases between. CDR1 is SGHDT and CDR2 is YYEEEE in the germline V gene. The CDR3 loop spans 13 amino acids. The CDR3 loop reads CASSLAREGGYTF. The CDR3, as DNA: TGTGCCAGCAGCTTAGCCAGGGAAGGCGGCTACACCTTC.

V gene TRBV10-3 combines with J gene TRBJ1-2; D is undetermined. The CDR3 loop spans 13 amino acids. Deletions cut 6 bases from V and 5 bases from J, with 13 bases between. Germline V lookup: CDR1 ENHRY, CDR2 SYGVKD. CDR3 amino acids: CAISPRQDYGYTF. CDR3 DNA sequence: TGTGCCATCAGCCCCCGGCAGGATTATGGCTACACCTTC.

The chain joins TRBV19 to TRBJ2-6; the D gene is possibly TRBD1 (6 bases). The CDR3 is made up of 17 amino acids. V shed 6 bases and J shed 2 bases, with 17 bases lying between them. Germline V lookup: CDR1 LNHDA, CDR2 SQIVND (reference sequence). The CDR3 region is CASSPLVWGPGANVLTF. The CDR3 DNA follows: TGTGCCAGTAGCCCCTTGGTTTGGGGGCCTGGGGCCAACGTCCTGACTTTC.

This chain connects TRBV15 to TRBJ2-1; 15 bases line up with TRBD2. In germline, CDR1 is LNHNV, CDR2 YYDKDF (reference sequence). This CDR3 spans 19 amino acids. V shed 0 bases, J shed 7 bases, and the junction held 10 bases outside the gene matches. The CDR3 bases are TGTGCCACCAGCAGAGATAGACCGGGACTAGCGGGGGGACGGAATGAGCAGTTCTTC. Amino acids: CATSRDRPGLAGGRNEQFF.

The V and J genes are TRBV5-4 and TRBJ2-2; TRBD2 matches 7 bases. Germline V CDR1 and CDR2: SGHNT, YYREEE (reference sequence). J was trimmed by 0 bases and V by 6 bases; bases with no gene match: 14. CDR3 size: 18 residues. Written as DNA, the CDR3 is TGTGCCAGCACCCGGCGGGGGTTCGGGGACCCGAACACCGGGGAGCTGTTTTTT. Translating gives CASTRRGFGDPNTGELFF. Full variable domain (remainder filled in from reference TRBV5-4 and TRBJ2-2): ETGVTQSPTHLIKTRGQQVTLRCSSQSGHNTVSWYQQALGQGPQFIFQYYREEENGRGNFPPRFSGLQFPNYSSELNVNALELDDSALYLCASTRRGFGDPNTGELFFGEGSRLTVL.

This clone was detected only a few times. The chain combines TRBV2 with TRBJ1-1; 8 bases map to TRBD1. The CDR3 runs 15 residues. The germline gives CDR1 SNHLY, CDR2 FYNNEI. V shed 2 bases, J shed 5 bases, and the junction held 7 bases outside the gene matches. This CDR3 is CASSEIGQGATEAFF. In nucleotides, the CDR3 is TGTGCCAGCAGTGAAATAGGGCAGGGGGCGACTGAAGCTTTCTTT.

The chain combines TRBV25-1 with TRBJ1-1, with D perhaps matching TRBD1 (6 bases). In germline, CDR1 is MGHDK, CDR2 SYGVNS. The V end was cut by 6 bases, the J end by 4 bases, with 15 bases between. This CDR3 contains 14 residues. DNA for the CDR3: TGTGCCAGCAGAGGGGACCTGGGGGCCACTGAAGCTTTCTTT. It yields the protein CASRGDLGATEAFF. Full variable domain (outside the CDR3, taken from reference TRBV25-1 and TRBJ1-1): EADIYQTPRYLVIGTGKKITLECSQTMGHDKMYWYQQDPGMELHLIHYSYGVNSTEKGDLSSESTVSRIRTEHFPLTLESARPSHTSQYLCASRGDLGATEAFFGQGTRLTVV.